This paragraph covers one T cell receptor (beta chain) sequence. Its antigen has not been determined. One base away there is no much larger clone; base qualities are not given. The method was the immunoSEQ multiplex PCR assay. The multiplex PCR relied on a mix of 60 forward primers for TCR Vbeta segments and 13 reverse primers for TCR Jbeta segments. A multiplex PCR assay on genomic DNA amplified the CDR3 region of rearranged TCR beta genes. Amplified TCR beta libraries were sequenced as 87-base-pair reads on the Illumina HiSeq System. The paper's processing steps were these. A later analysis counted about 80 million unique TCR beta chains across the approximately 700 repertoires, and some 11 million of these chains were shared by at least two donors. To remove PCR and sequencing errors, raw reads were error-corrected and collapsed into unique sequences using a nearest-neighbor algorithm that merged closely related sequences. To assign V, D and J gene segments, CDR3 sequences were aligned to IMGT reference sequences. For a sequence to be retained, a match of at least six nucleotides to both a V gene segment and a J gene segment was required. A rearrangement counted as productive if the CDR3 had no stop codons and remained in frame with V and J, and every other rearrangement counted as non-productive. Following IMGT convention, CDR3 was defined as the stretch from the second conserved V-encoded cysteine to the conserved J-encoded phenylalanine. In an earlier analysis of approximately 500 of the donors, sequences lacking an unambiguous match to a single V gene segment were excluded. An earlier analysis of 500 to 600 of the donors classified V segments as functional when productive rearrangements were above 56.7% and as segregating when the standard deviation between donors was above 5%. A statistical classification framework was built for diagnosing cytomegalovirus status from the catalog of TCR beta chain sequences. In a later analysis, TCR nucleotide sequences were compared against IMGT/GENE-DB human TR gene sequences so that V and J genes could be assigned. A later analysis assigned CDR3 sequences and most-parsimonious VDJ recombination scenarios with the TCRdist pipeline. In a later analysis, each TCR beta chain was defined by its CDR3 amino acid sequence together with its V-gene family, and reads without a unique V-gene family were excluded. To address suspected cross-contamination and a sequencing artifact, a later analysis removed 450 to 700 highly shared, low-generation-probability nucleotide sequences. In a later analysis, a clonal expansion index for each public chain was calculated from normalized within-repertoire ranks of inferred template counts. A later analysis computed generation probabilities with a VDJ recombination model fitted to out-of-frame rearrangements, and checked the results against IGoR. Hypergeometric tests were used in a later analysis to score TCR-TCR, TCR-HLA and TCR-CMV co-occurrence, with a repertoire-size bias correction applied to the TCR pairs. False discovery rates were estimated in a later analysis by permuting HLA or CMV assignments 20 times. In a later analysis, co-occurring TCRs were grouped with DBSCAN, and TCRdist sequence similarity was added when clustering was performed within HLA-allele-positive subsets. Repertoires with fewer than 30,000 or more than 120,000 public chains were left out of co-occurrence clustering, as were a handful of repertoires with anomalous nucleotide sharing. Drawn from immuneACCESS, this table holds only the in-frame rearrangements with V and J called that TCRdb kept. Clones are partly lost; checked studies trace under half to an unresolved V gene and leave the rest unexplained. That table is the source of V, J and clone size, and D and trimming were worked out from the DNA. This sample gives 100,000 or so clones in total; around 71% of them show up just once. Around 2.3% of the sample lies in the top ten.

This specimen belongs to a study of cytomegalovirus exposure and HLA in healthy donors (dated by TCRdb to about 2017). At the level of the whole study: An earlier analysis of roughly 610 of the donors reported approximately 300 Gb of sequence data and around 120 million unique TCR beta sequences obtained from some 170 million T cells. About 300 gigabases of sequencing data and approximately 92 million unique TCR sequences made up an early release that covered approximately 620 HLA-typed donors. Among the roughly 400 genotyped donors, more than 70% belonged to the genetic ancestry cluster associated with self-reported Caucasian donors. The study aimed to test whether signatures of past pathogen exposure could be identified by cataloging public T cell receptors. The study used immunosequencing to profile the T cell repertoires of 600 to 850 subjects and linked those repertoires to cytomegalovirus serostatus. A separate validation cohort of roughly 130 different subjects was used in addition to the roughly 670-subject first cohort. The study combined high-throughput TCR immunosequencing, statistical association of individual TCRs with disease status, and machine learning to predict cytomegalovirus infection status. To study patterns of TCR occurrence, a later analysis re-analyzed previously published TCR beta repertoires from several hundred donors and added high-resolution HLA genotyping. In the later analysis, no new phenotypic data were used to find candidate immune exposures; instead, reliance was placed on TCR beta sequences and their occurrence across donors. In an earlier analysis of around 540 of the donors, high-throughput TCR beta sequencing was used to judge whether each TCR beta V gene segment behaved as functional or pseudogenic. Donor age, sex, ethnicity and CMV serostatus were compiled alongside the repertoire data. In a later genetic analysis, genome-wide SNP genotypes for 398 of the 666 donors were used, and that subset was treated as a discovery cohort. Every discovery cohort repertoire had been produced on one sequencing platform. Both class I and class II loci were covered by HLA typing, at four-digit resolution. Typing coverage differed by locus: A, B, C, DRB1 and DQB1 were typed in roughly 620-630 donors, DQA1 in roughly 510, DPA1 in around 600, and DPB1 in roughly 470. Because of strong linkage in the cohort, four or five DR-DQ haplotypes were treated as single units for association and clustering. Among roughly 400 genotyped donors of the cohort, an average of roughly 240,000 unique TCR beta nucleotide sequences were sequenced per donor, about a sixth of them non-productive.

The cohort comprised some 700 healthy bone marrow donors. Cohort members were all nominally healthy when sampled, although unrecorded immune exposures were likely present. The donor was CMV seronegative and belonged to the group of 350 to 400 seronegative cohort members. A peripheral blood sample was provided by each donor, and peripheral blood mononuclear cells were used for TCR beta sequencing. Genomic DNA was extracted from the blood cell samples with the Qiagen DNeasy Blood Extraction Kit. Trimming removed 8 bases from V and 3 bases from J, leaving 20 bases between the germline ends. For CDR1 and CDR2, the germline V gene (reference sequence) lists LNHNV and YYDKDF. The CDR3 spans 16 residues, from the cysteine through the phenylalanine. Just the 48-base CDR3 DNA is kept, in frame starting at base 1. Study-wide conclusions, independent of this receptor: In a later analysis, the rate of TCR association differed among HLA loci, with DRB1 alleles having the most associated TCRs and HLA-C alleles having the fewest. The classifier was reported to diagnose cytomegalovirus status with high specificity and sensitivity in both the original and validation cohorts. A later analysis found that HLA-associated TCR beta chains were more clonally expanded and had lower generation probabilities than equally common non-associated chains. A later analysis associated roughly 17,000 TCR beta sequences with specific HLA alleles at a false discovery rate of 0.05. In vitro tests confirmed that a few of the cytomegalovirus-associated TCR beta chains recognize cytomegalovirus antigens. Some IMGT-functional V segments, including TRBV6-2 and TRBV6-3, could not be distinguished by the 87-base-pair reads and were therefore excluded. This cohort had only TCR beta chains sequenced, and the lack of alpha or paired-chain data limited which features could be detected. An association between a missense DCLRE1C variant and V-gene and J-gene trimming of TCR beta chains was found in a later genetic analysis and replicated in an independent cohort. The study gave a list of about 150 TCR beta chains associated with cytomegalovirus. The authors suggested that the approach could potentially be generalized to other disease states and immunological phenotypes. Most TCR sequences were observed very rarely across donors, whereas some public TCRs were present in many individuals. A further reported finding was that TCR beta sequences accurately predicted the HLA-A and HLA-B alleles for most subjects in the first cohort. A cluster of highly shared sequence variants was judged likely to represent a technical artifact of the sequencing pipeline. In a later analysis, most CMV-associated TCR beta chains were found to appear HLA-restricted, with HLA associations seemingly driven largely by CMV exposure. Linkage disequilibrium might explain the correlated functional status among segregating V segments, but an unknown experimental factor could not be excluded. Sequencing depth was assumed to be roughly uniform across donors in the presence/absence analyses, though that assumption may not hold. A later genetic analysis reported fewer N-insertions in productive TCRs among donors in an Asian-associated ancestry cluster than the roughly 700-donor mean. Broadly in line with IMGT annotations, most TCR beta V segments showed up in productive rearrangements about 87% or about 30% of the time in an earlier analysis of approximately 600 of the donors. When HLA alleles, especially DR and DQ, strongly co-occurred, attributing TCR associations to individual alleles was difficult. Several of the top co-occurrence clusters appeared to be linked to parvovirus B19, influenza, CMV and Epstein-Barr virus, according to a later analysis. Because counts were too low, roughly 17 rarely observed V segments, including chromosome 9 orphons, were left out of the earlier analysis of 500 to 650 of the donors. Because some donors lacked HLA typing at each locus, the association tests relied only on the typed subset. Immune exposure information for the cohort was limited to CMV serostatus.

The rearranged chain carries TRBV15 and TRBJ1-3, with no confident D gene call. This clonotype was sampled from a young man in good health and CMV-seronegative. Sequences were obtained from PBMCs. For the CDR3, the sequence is CATARDLAAGGNTIYF. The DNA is TGTGCCACCGCAAGAGATCTAGCGGCGGGTGGAAACACCATATATTTT. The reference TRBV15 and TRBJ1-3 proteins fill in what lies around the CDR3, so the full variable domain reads DAMVIQNPRYQVTQFGKPVTLSCSQTLNHNVMYWYQQKSSQAPKLLFHYYDKDFNNEADTPDNFQSRRPNTSFCFLDIRSPGLGDTAMYLCATARDLAAGGNTIYFGEGSWLTVV.